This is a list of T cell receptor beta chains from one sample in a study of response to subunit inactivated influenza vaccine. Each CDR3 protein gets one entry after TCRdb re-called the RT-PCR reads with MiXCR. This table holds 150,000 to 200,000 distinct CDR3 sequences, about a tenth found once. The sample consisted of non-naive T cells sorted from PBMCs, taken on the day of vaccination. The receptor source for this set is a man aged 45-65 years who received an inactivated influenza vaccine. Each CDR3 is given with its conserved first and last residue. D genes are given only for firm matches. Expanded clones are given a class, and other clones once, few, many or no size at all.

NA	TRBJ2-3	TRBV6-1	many	TGTGCCAGCAGTGGGATACAGGTTAGCACAGATACGCAGTATTTT	CASSGIQVSTDTQYF
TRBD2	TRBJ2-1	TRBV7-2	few	TGTGCCACTTCGGGAGGTTACTCCTACAATGAGCAGTTCTTC	CATSGGYSYNEQFF
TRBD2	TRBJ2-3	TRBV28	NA	TGTGCCAGCAAGATAGCGGGGAGCACAGATACGCAGTATTTT	CASKIAGSTDTQYF
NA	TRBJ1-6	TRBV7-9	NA	TGTGCCAGCAGCCCCGGGGACGGTTCACCCCTCCACTTT	CASSPGDGSPLHF
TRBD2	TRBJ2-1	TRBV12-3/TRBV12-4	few	TGTGCCAGCAGTTTATCCGGCGGGAGGGCCTCAAATGAGCAGTTCTTC	CASSLSGGRASNEQFF
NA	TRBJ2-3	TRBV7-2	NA	TGTGCCAGCAGCTTAAGGCGGAACACAGATACGCAGTATTTT	CASSLRRNTDTQYF
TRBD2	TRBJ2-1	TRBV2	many	TGTGCCAGCAGTGATCCGTTACTAGCGGGAGGGCAAAATGAGCAGTTCTTC	CASSDPLLAGGQNEQFF
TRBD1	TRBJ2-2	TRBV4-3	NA	TGCGCCAGCAGCCAAGCGGGACAGGGACTCACCGGGGAGCTGTTTTTT	CASSQAGQGLTGELFF
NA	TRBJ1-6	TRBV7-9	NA	TGTGCCAGCAGCCCCAGACCCGACCTGGCCCTCCACTTT	CASSPRPDLALHF
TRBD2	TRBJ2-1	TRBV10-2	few	TGCGCCAGCAGGTTCGGGGGGGCCTACAATGAGCAGTTCTTC	CASRFGGAYNEQFF
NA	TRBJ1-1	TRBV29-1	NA	TGCAGCGTTAGCCAGTTGAACACTGAAGCTTTCTTT	CSVSQLNTEAFF
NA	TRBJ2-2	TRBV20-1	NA	TGCAGTGCTAGAGATCAACGGGCTAGCACCGGGGAGCTGTTTTTT	CSARDQRASTGELFF
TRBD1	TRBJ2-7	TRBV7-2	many	TGTGCCAGCAGCCTAAGACAGGGTGCATCCTACGAGCAGTACTTC	CASSLRQGASYEQYF
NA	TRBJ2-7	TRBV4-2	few	TGTGCCAGCAGCCAACCGGGACAAACGATATCCTACGAGCAGTACTTC	CASSQPGQTISYEQYF
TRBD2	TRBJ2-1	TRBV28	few	TGTGCCACCCGGGAGGGGTCTCGAGAGCAGTTCTTC	CATREGSREQFF
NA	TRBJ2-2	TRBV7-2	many	TGTGCCAGCAGCTTCGACATGAAGGCCGGGGAGCTGTTTTTT	CASSFDMKAGELFF
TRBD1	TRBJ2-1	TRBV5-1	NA	TGCGCCAGCAGCCCCGGCGGGACAGGGGGAATTTACAATGAGCAGTTCTTC	CASSPGGTGGIYNEQFF
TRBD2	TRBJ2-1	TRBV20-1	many	TGCAGAGCCGGGACTAGCGGAGGCCGGCAGTTCTTC	CRAGTSGGRQFF
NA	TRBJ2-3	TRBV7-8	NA	TGTGCCAGCAGCTTAAGCGAGTCTACTAGCACAGATACGCGCTATTTT	CASSLSESTSTDTRYF
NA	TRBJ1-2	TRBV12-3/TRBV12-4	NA	TGTGCCAGCAGCACTAGTGGGCGCGATGGCTACACCTTC	CASSTSGRDGYTF
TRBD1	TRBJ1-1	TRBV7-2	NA	TGTGCCAGCAGCTTAGCCGCGGACAGGGGAGGCACTGAAGCTTTCTTT	CASSLAADRGGTEAFF
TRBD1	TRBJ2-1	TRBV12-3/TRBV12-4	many	TGTGCCAGCAGTCCCAAACCGGGACAGAAGCAGTTCTTC	CASSPKPGQKQFF
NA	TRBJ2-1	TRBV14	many	TGTGCCAGCAGCCAAGATCGGGCTTTGATTAGGGCCAATGAGCAGTTCTTC	CASSQDRALIRANEQFF
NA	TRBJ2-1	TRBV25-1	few	TGTGCCAGCAGTCCAGAGAGGACGGTCGATGAGCAGTTCTTC	CASSPERTVDEQFF
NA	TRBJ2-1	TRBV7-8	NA	TGTGCCAGCAGCTTATGGGCAGGGAACAATGAGCAGTTCTTC	CASSLWAGNNEQFF
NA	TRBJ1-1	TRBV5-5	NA	TGTGCCAGCAGCTACGAGGCCCGGCTGGACACTGAAGCTTTCTTT	CASSYEARLDTEAFF
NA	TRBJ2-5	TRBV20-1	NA	TGCAGTGCTGATCGGGCTAGCGACCACGAGACCCAGTACTTC	CSADRASDHETQYF
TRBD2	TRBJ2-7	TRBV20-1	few	TGCAGTGCTAGAGGGACTAGCGGGAGAGGGAAGGGCGAGCAGTACTTC	CSARGTSGRGKGEQYF
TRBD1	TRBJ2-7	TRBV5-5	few	TGTGCCAGCAGTACCGGGACAGGGGGCTTCCACGAGCAGTACTTC	CASSTGTGGFHEQYF
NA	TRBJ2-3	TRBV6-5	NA	TGTGCCAGCAGTTACTCCCCGGACAACACAGATACGCAGTATTTT	CASSYSPDNTDTQYF
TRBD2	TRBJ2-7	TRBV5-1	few	TGCGCCAGCAGCTTTTATAGCTCTGCGGGGGGCACCTACGAGCAGTACTTC	CASSFYSSAGGTYEQYF
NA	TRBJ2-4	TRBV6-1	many	TGTGCCAGCAGTCAGATCCACTCAATTAACATTCAGTACTTC	CASSQIHSINIQYF